The entry below describes one T cell receptor beta chain. Its antigen is currently unknown. This entry is derived from a study of blood T cells in healthy people across ages. Study conclusions and caveats: Significant beta diversity loss was already apparent by age approximately 40, declining roughly linearly.

Then a second PCR, running roughly 7 to 11 cycles, was carried out with a sample-barcoded 5' primer and a J-beta primer mix. TCRdb re-analysed the 5' RACE reads in MiXCR, keeping a single row per CDR3 protein. The sample lists about 970,000 distinct CDR3 sequences; 51% were seen once. V dropped 5 bases and J dropped 7 bases, with 20 bases sitting between them. The CDR3 runs 15 residues. The clonotype originates from a woman aged 55-75 years in good health. This sequence joins TRBV12-3 or TRBV12-4 and TRBJ2-5; tentatively, D is TRBD1 (7 bases). Sequencing was performed on blood. The CDR3 sequence: CASSGGTVAGATQYF. CDR3 nucleotides: TGTGCCAGCAGTGGCGGGACAGTGGCCGGGGCGACCCAGTACTTC.